This TCR beta chain stems from a study of cytomegalovirus exposure and HLA in healthy donors. Findings and limits, study-wide: HLA alleles were associated with around 17,000 TCR beta sequences in a later analysis at 0.05 false discovery rate.

Researchers ran the PCR with 60 Vbeta and 13 Jbeta primers. Study processing details: Later, 65 million to 85 million unique TCR beta chains were counted in an analysis, and 10 million to 12 million of them were shared. Sequencing was performed with immunoSEQ multiplex PCR; in TCRdb, only in-frame clones are kept and a portion is missing. V and J calls and clone size are given by that table; D and trimming were obtained from the DNA. The table lists under 200,000 clones, almost 85% of them singletons. V lost 10 bases, J lost 5 bases, and 20 bases lay in between. CDR3 length: 14 residues. The germline V gene encodes CDR1 SNHLY and CDR2 FYNNEI. On this clone itself: Its antigen is as yet unknown.

This TCR was sampled from a woman between 50 and 59 years old in good health and CMV-seronegative. The chain is built from TRBV2 and TRBJ1-1, with D possibly matching TRBD1 (6 bases). Source material: PBMCs. In DNA, the CDR3 is TGTGCCACGACAGGTCAAGTCGGAACGACTGAAGCTTTCTTT. Residues: CATTGQVGTTEAFF.